Below, one T cell receptor beta chain is given with its context. In this sample, this clonotype turned up many times. Its antigen target is currently unknown. Qualities for individual bases were not recorded, and no much larger clone is one base off. Based on the germline V gene, the CDR1 and CDR2 sequences are SGHVS and FNYEAQ. The trim is 1 base for V and 7 bases for J, with a gap of 5 bases between the germline ends. The CDR3 contains 12 residues, cysteine and phenylalanine counted. Only CDR3 DNA remains: 36 bases, in frame from the first base. The entry originates in a study of early T cells in non-severe SARS-CoV-2 infection (dated by TCRdb to about 2021). The study in broad terms: Because TCR sequencing was done on bulk RNA from unsorted whole blood, the alpha and beta chains could not be paired. The investigation overall reported the following: Matching against VDJdb was skewed toward anti-spike CD8 responses, likely underestimated virus-specific expansions, and missed private and CD4 specificities.

This was a case-control study nested in a cohort of healthcare workers in London, UK, who had nasopharyngeal swab PCR tests and blood samples taken every week. Between 23 and 31 March 2020, the week of the UK lockdown, healthcare workers were enrolled and then followed up weekly for as long as 16 weeks. The library relied on 5' RACE. Data came from a NextSeq 500. Unique molecular identifiers were attached to individual cDNA molecules in the TCR library protocol so that sequencing error and PCR bias could be corrected. Both TCR alpha and beta chains were sequenced, and tight co-correlation was observed between alpha and beta sequence abundances in each sample. Processing in the source paper ran as follows. Decombinator V4 was used to annotate TCR sequences for V gene, J gene and CDR3. Expanded TCRs were defined as changing significantly between any two time points under a Poisson model with p below 0.0001. TCR abundances were normalised to the total number of TCRs sequenced per sample and expressed as counts per million. TRAV1-2 paired with TRAJ12, TRAJ20 or TRAJ33 defined MAIT TCRs, while TRAV10 paired with TRAJ18 defined iNKT TCRs. VDJdb, accessed 1 November 2021, was searched for CMV, EBV and SARS-CoV-2 annotated TCRs, with TCRs annotated for multiple antigens excluded. TCRdb reran the public reads through fastp at Q25 and MiXCR, keeping productive beta chains. Identical CDR3 protein sequences are pooled into one entry, listed with their most common genes and DNA. V and J calls and clone size were set by TCRdb, not the authors. The sample yields about 42,000 distinct CDR3 sequences; roughly 7.1% were counted once. The ten largest clones add up to roughly 4.7% of the sample.

The chain is assembled from TRBV7-6 and TRBJ1-3; no confident D gene assignment can be made. Material for sequencing was whole blood. This receptor was taken from an adult who was a healthcare worker with PCR-confirmed SARS-CoV-2 infection or an uninfected control (not recorded which). The nucleotide sequence is given as TGTGCCAGCAGCTTAGGCCTGAACACCATATATTTT. This encodes CASSLGLNTIYF.